A single sample gave rise to the 32 T cell receptor beta chains below, sequenced in a study of siplizumab effects on memory and regulatory T cells. Method: immunoSEQ multiplex PCR; TCRdb's copy keeps in-frame clones and lacks some. The table lists around 110,000 clones, roughly 94% of them singletons. Material: non-Treg CD4+ T cells sorted from blood. All receptors come from a human donor in good health.

The DNA of the CDR3 is TGTGCCAGCAGCCGCGGATCTTCCTACAATGAGCAGTTCTTC. Its protein product is CASSRGSSYNEQFF. The chain recombines TRBV7-9 with TRBJ2-1, with D hard to call. Trimming removed 5 bases from V and 1 base from J, with 9 bases in between. Germline CDR1 is SEHNR and CDR2 is FQNEAQ (reference sequence). This CDR3 has 14 residues.

The genes are TRBV6-5 and TRBJ1-5; D remains unclear. With 5 bases removed from V and 3 bases from J, the gap between germline ends came to 14 bases. CDR3 size: 15 residues. Germline loops: CDR1 MNHEY, CDR2 SVGAGI. In nucleotides, the CDR3 is TGTGCCAGCAGTGGACCAATCGTCCCCAATCAGCCCCAGCATTTT. Its translation: CASSGPIVPNQPQHF.

This chain links TRBV5-1 with TRBJ1-2; D is undetermined. The germline V gene encodes CDR1 SGHRS and CDR2 YFSETQ. This CDR3 contains 14 residues. V lost 0 bases and J lost 2, with 8 bases in between. CDR3 nucleotides: TGCGCCAGCAGCTTGGGAGGACCCAACTATGGCTACACCTTC. Its translation is CASSLGGPNYGYTF.

The V gene is TRBV6-1, the J gene TRBJ2-5, with D hard to call. Trimming left V 5 bases short and J 2 bases short, with 9 bases between. This CDR3 has 13 amino acids. The germline gives CDR1 MNHNS, CDR2 SASEGT. The CDR3, as DNA: TGTGCCAGCAGTCGGACCGAACAAGAGACCCAGTACTTC. It translates to CASSRTEQETQYF.

This chain connects TRBV30 to TRBJ2-7, with D perhaps TRBD2 (5 bases). The germline gives CDR1 GTSNPN, CDR2 SVGIG (reference sequence). This CDR3 region has 14 residues. V shed 4 bases and J shed 4 bases, with 17 bases lying between them. CDR3 amino acids: CAWMKSGLAYEQYF. CDR3 DNA: TGTGCCTGGATGAAGTCCGGGCTAGCTTACGAGCAGTACTTC.

The chain joins TRBV2 to TRBJ2-1; 8 bases fit TRBD2. Unmatched junction bases numbered 9, after V lost 8 bases and J lost 6 bases. The CDR3 spans 14 residues. Germline CDR1 and CDR2: SNHLY and FYNNEI. This chain's CDR3 is CASEAGGSFNEQFF. The DNA for the CDR3 is TGTGCCAGCGAGGCGGGAGGCTCTTTCAATGAGCAGTTCTTC.

The rearrangement links TRBV6-5 to TRBJ2-5; a possible D gene is TRBD2 (5 bases). The J call may be incorrect, as the DNA end agrees better with TRBJ2-7. Germline CDR1 is MNHEY and CDR2 is SVGAGI. This CDR3 is built from 15 residues. CDR3 in DNA: TGTGCCAGCAGTTATTCGACGGGAAGTCCCTACGAGCAGTACTTC. Protein product: CASSYSTGSPYEQYF.

The chain links TRBV7-9 to TRBJ2-7; 9 positions match TRBD1. V trimming: 4 bases; J trimming: 6 bases; junction bases outside the gene matches: 10. This CDR3 contains 15 residues. Germline CDR1 reads SEHNR; CDR2 reads FQNEAQ (reference sequence). Written as DNA, the CDR3 is TGTGCCAGCAGCTCTGTCCGGGACAGGGTCCCCGAGCAGTACTTC. Translated: CASSSVRDRVPEQYF.

This clone was observed a handful of times. The chain uses TRBV14 and TRBJ2-5; D is ambiguous. The germline V gene encodes CDR1 SGHDN and CDR2 FVKESK. The CDR3 totals 14 residues. Trimming removed 0 bases at V and 6 bases at J, with 11 bases between. CDR3 nucleotide sequence: TGTGCCAGCAGCCAAGAAGGCAGCAGAAAGACCCAGTACTTC. It translates to CASSQEGSRKTQYF.

Here the CDR3 DNA reads TGTGCCAGCAGACCTCTAGCGGGAGGAGACAATGAGCAGTTCTTC. Translation: CASRPLAGGDNEQFF. The rearrangement joins TRBV7-2 to TRBJ2-1, with 11 bases lining up with TRBD2. CDR3 length: 15 amino acids. J gave up 5 bases and V 6 bases, and 6 bases lay outside the gene matches. Per germline, CDR1 SGHTA and CDR2 FQGNSA.

V gene TRBV6-4 combines with J gene TRBJ2-1, with 10 bases fitting TRBD2. CDR1 is MRHNA and CDR2 is SNTAGT in the germline V gene. CDR3 length: 18 residues. V lost 10 bases to trimming and J lost 6 bases; unmatched junction nucleotides: 21. The CDR3, as DNA: TGTGCCACCATGGTGGGGGCCCCACTAGCGGGGACCTGCAATGAGCAGTTCTTC. This codes for CATMVGAPLAGTCNEQFF.

The chain employs TRBV19 and TRBJ1-3; D is possibly TRBD1 (5 bases). V dropped 2 bases and J dropped 4 bases, with 12 bases sitting between them. Germline loops: CDR1 LNHDA, CDR2 SQIVND (reference sequence). The CDR3 sequence is 15 residues long. The CDR3 spells CASSIKGNTGNTIYF. The CDR3 DNA sequence: TGTGCCAGTAGTATAAAGGGGAATACCGGAAACACCATATATTTT.

In this sample, this clone turned up once. The chain couples TRBV5-1 to TRBJ2-7; D remains ambiguous. Germline V gene data show CDR1 as SGHRS and CDR2 as YFSETQ. V lost 0 bases to trimming and J lost 0 bases, with 16 bases between them. There are 17 residues in the CDR3. The CDR3 DNA is TGCGCCAGCAGCTTGGTAGGCCGGCCTTTGGACTCCTACGAGCAGTACTTC. This encodes CASSLVGRPLDSYEQYF. Drawing the rest from reference TRBV5-1 and TRBJ2-7, the complete variable domain is KAGVTQTPRYLIKTRGQQVTLSCSPISGHRSVSWYQQTPGQGLQFLFEYFSETQRNKGNFPGRFSGRQFSNSRSEMNVSTLELGDSALYLCASSLVGRPLDSYEQYFGPGTRLTVT.

The chain recombines TRBV18 with TRBJ2-5; 8 bases align to TRBD2. Germline lookup yields CDR1 KGHSH and CDR2 LQKENI. Unmatched junction bases numbered 8, after V lost 3 bases and J lost 14 bases. The CDR3 sequence is 12 residues long. For the CDR3, the DNA is TGTGCCAGCTCACCCGACGGGACTAGGACTTACTTC. Encoded protein: CASSPDGTRTYF.

V is TRBV6-5 and J is TRBJ1-2, with 10 nucleotides matching TRBD1. V lost 0 bases to trimming and J lost 7 bases; unmatched junction nucleotides: 5. The CDR3 runs to 15 residues. From germline, CDR1 is MNHEY and CDR2 SVGAGI. CDR3 nucleotides: TGTGCCAGCAGTTACTCCGGGACAGGGGTTTTTGGCTACACCTTC. Residues: CASSYSGTGVFGYTF.

J is TRBJ2-1 and V is TRBV7-3; 8 bases line up with TRBD1. Looked up from germline, CDR1 is SGHTA and CDR2 is FQGTGA. Unmatched junction bases numbered 8, after V lost 8 bases and J lost 8 bases. This CDR3 is 13 amino acids long. This CDR3 reads CASAQGAMHEQFF. The CDR3 region has the DNA TGTGCCAGCGCTCAGGGGGCGATGCATGAGCAGTTCTTC.

The chain has TRBV7-9 and TRBJ1-3; D is unresolved. This CDR3 is built from 12 residues. The V end was cut by 0 bases, the J end by 3 bases, with 0 bases between. Per germline, CDR1 SEHNR and CDR2 FQNEAQ (reference sequence). The CDR3 sequence is CASSLAGNTIYF. The CDR3 DNA reads TGTGCCAGCAGCTTAGCTGGAAACACCATATATTTT.

The rearrangement uses TRBV6-5 and TRBJ2-5; either TRBD1 or TRBD2 may supply D (6 bases each). From germline, CDR1 is MNHEY and CDR2 SVGAGI. Trimming took off 8 bases at V and 2 bases at J, with 12 bases between the two ends. CDR3 length: 13 residues. CDR3 sequence: CASLRGPQETQYF. CDR3 bases: TGTGCCAGCCTCCGGGGGCCACAAGAGACCCAGTACTTC.

V usage is TRBV15 and J usage is TRBJ1-1; no reliable D call. Germline values: CDR1 LNHNV, CDR2 YYDKDF (reference sequence). The V end lost 4 bases, the J end lost 4 bases, and 10 bases lay between the germline ends. The CDR3 is made up of 13 amino acids. CDR3 DNA: TGTGCCACCAGCAAACGTATGCCCACTGAAGCTTTCTTT. Translated: CATSKRMPTEAFF.

This chain connects TRBV4-1 to TRBJ2-4; D call uncertain. Trimming took off 4 bases at V and 0 bases at J, with 4 bases between the two ends. Looked up from germline, CDR1 is MGHRA and CDR2 is YSYEKL. The CDR3 sequence is 13 residues long. The CDR3 DNA follows: TGCGCCAGCAGCCCGTTAGCCAAAAACATTCAGTACTTC. It encodes CASSPLAKNIQYF.

V gene TRBV7-2 combines with J gene TRBJ1-1; tentative D call: TRBD1 (6 bases). This CDR3 has 14 amino acids. V dropped 2 bases and J dropped 4 bases, with 11 bases sitting between them. CDR1 SGHTA and CDR2 FQGNSA come from the germline V gene. The chain's CDR3 is CASSLSRGGTEAFF. The CDR3 coding sequence is TGTGCCAGCAGCTTATCGAGGGGGGGCACTGAAGCTTTCTTT.

V is TRBV7-2 and J is TRBJ1-1; 8 bases line up with TRBD1. Trimming took 1 base from V and 5 from J; bases not matched to a gene: 6. The length of the CDR3 is 15 residues. The germline gives CDR1 SGHTA, CDR2 FQGNSA. The CDR3 DNA follows: TGTGCCAGCAGCTTAGTCACAGGGGGAAATACTGAAGCTTTCTTT. This translates into CASSLVTGGNTEAFF.

The chain couples TRBV29-1 to TRBJ1-1; tentatively, D is TRBD1 (5 bases). There are 12 residues in the CDR3. The germline V gene has CDR1 SQVTM and CDR2 ANQGSEA. Trimming left V 5 bases short and J 6 bases short, with 13 bases between. CDR3 nucleotide sequence: TGCAGCGTTAGTTCAGGGATGGCTGAAGCTTTCTTT. Translating it yields CSVSSGMAEAFF.

The genes are TRBV7-9 and TRBJ2-7; 7 bases line up with TRBD1. With V trimmed by 4 bases and J by 5 bases, 5 bases remained unmatched. This CDR3 comprises 13 residues. Germline V gene lookup returns CDR1 SEHNR and CDR2 FQNEAQ (reference sequence). The CDR3 reads CASSSRQGDEQYF. DNA for the CDR3: TGTGCCAGCAGCTCCAGACAGGGAGACGAGCAGTACTTC.

The CDR3 loop is CASSIRGNQPQHF. The CDR3 nucleotides are TGTGCCAGCAGCATCCGGGGCAATCAGCCCCAGCATTTT. This chain links TRBV7-2 with TRBJ1-5; no definite D call. Germline V gene sequence: CDR1 SGHTA, CDR2 FQGNSA. The V end lost 5 bases, the J end lost 2 bases, and 7 bases lay between the germline ends. CDR3 length: 13 amino acids.

The chain has TRBV7-3 and TRBJ1-2; TRBD1 agrees at 9 bases. CDR3 length: 14 amino acids. V was clipped by 3 bases and J by 8 bases; unmatched bases: 7. In germline, CDR1 is SGHTA, CDR2 FQGTGA. Here the CDR3 reads CASSLDRGDRGYTF. Here the CDR3 DNA reads TGTGCCAGCAGCTTGGACAGGGGAGACCGGGGCTACACCTTC.

This chain links TRBV27 with TRBJ1-5; 10 bases map to TRBD1. Losses at the gene ends were 5 bases for V and 7 bases for J; bases not matched to a gene: 8. Germline V gene sequence: CDR1 MNHEY, CDR2 SMNVEV (reference sequence). The CDR3 totals 15 residues. The CDR3 nucleotides read TGTGCCAGCAGTCCAGGGACAGGGGTTAACCAGCCCCAGCATTTT. This codes for CASSPGTGVNQPQHF.

This clone was seen only once. The V call is TRBV7-3, the J call TRBJ2-2, with 7 bases that match TRBD2. Germline assignment: CDR1 SGHTA and CDR2 FQGTGA. The V gene end was trimmed by 5 bases and the J gene end by 6 bases; junction bases not matched to a gene: 9. The CDR3 spans 15 residues. The CDR3 sequence is CASSPQRDWAGELFF. DNA of the CDR3: TGTGCCAGCAGCCCCCAGCGGGATTGGGCCGGGGAGCTGTTTTTT.

This chain joins TRBV5-1 and TRBJ2-1; 7 nucleotides agree with TRBD2. The germline V gene has CDR1 SGHRS and CDR2 YFSETQ. CDR3 length: 13 residues. Trimming at V came to 4 bases and at J to 2 bases, leaving 0 bases not matched to a gene. CDR3 region: CASSGGAYNEQFF. Written as DNA, the CDR3 is TGCGCCAGCAGCGGGGGGGCCTACAATGAGCAGTTCTTC.

This chain joins TRBV4-2 and TRBJ1-2; D might be TRBD1 (5 bases). The CDR3 length is 15 residues. The V end lost 4 bases, the J end lost 1 base, and 13 bases lay between the germline ends. Germline CDR1 LGHNA, CDR2 YNFKEQ. This CDR3 reads CASSPRRGDNYGYTF. In DNA form, the CDR3 reads TGTGCCAGCAGCCCGCGCCGGGGGGATAACTATGGCTACACCTTC.

The chain combines TRBV6-4 with TRBJ2-1; 9 bases map to TRBD1. Per the germline V gene, CDR1 is MRHNA and CDR2 is SNTAGT. The CDR3 consists of 15 residues. With V trimmed by 6 bases and J by 2 bases, 5 bases remained unmatched. The CDR3 DNA follows: TGTGCCAGCAGACTGACAGGGGGAACCTACAATGAGCAGTTCTTC. Translation: CASRLTGGTYNEQFF.

The chain links TRBV2 to TRBJ1-2; TRBD1 aligns across 9 bases. CDR3 size: 15 residues. Losses at the gene ends were 3 bases for V and 2 bases for J; bases not matched to a gene: 4. CDR1 SNHLY and CDR2 FYNNEI come from the germline V gene. This CDR3 is CASSEGQGFNYGYTF. The CDR3, as DNA: TGTGCCAGCAGTGAGGGACAGGGTTTCAACTATGGCTACACCTTC.